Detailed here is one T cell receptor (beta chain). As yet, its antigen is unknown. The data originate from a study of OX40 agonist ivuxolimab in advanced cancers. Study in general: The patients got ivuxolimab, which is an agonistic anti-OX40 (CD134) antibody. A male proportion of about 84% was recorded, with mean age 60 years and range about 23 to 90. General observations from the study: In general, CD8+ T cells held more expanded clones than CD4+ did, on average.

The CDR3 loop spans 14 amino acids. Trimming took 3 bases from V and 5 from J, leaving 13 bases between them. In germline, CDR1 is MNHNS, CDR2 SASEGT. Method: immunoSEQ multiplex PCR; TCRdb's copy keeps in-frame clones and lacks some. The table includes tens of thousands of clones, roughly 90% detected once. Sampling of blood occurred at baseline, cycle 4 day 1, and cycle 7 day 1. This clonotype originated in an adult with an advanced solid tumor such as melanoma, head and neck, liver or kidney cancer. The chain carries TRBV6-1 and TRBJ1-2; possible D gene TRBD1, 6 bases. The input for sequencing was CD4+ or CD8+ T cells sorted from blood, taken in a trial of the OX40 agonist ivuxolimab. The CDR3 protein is CASSDLSGTYGYTF. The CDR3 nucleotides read TGTGCCAGCAGTGATCTATCCGGGACATATGGCTACACCTTC.